This TCR beta chain was found in a study of cytotoxic CD8 clonotypes in ibrutinib-treated CLL. For the study at large: On average, about 97,000 productive rearrangements and more than 200,000 productive templates per sample. Findings of the study overall: Clonality increased with ibrutinib response but returned toward baseline at progression. Stable or contracted on treatment, public clonotypes were also uncommon.

Sequenced by immunoSEQ multiplex PCR; TCRdb stores in-frame clones only, minus some. The table has some 20,000 clones, approximately 81% seen once; the top ten hold roughly 7.9%. As concerns this clone: Antigen unknown.

The V end was cut by 6 bases, the J end by 11 bases, with 19 bases between. Germline values: CDR1 SEHNR, CDR2 FQNEAQ (reference sequence). This CDR3 has 13 residues. Sequencing was performed on PBMCs, taken before ibrutinib treatment. This TCR was sampled from a human donor with chronic lymphocytic leukemia. The chain has TRBV7-9 and TRBJ1-1, with D perhaps TRBD1 (6 bases). CDR3 protein: CASRLTGPNEAFF. CDR3 nucleotide sequence: TGTGCCAGCAGACTGACAGGCCCCAACGAGGCTTTCTTT. The variable domain in full, with the rest retrieved from reference TRBV7-9 and TRBJ1-1, is DTGVSQNPRHKITKRGQNVTFRCDPISEHNRLYWYRQTLGQGPEFLTYFQNEAQLEKSRLLSDRFSAERPKGSFSTLEIQRTEQGDSAMYLCASRLTGPNEAFFGQGTRLTVV.